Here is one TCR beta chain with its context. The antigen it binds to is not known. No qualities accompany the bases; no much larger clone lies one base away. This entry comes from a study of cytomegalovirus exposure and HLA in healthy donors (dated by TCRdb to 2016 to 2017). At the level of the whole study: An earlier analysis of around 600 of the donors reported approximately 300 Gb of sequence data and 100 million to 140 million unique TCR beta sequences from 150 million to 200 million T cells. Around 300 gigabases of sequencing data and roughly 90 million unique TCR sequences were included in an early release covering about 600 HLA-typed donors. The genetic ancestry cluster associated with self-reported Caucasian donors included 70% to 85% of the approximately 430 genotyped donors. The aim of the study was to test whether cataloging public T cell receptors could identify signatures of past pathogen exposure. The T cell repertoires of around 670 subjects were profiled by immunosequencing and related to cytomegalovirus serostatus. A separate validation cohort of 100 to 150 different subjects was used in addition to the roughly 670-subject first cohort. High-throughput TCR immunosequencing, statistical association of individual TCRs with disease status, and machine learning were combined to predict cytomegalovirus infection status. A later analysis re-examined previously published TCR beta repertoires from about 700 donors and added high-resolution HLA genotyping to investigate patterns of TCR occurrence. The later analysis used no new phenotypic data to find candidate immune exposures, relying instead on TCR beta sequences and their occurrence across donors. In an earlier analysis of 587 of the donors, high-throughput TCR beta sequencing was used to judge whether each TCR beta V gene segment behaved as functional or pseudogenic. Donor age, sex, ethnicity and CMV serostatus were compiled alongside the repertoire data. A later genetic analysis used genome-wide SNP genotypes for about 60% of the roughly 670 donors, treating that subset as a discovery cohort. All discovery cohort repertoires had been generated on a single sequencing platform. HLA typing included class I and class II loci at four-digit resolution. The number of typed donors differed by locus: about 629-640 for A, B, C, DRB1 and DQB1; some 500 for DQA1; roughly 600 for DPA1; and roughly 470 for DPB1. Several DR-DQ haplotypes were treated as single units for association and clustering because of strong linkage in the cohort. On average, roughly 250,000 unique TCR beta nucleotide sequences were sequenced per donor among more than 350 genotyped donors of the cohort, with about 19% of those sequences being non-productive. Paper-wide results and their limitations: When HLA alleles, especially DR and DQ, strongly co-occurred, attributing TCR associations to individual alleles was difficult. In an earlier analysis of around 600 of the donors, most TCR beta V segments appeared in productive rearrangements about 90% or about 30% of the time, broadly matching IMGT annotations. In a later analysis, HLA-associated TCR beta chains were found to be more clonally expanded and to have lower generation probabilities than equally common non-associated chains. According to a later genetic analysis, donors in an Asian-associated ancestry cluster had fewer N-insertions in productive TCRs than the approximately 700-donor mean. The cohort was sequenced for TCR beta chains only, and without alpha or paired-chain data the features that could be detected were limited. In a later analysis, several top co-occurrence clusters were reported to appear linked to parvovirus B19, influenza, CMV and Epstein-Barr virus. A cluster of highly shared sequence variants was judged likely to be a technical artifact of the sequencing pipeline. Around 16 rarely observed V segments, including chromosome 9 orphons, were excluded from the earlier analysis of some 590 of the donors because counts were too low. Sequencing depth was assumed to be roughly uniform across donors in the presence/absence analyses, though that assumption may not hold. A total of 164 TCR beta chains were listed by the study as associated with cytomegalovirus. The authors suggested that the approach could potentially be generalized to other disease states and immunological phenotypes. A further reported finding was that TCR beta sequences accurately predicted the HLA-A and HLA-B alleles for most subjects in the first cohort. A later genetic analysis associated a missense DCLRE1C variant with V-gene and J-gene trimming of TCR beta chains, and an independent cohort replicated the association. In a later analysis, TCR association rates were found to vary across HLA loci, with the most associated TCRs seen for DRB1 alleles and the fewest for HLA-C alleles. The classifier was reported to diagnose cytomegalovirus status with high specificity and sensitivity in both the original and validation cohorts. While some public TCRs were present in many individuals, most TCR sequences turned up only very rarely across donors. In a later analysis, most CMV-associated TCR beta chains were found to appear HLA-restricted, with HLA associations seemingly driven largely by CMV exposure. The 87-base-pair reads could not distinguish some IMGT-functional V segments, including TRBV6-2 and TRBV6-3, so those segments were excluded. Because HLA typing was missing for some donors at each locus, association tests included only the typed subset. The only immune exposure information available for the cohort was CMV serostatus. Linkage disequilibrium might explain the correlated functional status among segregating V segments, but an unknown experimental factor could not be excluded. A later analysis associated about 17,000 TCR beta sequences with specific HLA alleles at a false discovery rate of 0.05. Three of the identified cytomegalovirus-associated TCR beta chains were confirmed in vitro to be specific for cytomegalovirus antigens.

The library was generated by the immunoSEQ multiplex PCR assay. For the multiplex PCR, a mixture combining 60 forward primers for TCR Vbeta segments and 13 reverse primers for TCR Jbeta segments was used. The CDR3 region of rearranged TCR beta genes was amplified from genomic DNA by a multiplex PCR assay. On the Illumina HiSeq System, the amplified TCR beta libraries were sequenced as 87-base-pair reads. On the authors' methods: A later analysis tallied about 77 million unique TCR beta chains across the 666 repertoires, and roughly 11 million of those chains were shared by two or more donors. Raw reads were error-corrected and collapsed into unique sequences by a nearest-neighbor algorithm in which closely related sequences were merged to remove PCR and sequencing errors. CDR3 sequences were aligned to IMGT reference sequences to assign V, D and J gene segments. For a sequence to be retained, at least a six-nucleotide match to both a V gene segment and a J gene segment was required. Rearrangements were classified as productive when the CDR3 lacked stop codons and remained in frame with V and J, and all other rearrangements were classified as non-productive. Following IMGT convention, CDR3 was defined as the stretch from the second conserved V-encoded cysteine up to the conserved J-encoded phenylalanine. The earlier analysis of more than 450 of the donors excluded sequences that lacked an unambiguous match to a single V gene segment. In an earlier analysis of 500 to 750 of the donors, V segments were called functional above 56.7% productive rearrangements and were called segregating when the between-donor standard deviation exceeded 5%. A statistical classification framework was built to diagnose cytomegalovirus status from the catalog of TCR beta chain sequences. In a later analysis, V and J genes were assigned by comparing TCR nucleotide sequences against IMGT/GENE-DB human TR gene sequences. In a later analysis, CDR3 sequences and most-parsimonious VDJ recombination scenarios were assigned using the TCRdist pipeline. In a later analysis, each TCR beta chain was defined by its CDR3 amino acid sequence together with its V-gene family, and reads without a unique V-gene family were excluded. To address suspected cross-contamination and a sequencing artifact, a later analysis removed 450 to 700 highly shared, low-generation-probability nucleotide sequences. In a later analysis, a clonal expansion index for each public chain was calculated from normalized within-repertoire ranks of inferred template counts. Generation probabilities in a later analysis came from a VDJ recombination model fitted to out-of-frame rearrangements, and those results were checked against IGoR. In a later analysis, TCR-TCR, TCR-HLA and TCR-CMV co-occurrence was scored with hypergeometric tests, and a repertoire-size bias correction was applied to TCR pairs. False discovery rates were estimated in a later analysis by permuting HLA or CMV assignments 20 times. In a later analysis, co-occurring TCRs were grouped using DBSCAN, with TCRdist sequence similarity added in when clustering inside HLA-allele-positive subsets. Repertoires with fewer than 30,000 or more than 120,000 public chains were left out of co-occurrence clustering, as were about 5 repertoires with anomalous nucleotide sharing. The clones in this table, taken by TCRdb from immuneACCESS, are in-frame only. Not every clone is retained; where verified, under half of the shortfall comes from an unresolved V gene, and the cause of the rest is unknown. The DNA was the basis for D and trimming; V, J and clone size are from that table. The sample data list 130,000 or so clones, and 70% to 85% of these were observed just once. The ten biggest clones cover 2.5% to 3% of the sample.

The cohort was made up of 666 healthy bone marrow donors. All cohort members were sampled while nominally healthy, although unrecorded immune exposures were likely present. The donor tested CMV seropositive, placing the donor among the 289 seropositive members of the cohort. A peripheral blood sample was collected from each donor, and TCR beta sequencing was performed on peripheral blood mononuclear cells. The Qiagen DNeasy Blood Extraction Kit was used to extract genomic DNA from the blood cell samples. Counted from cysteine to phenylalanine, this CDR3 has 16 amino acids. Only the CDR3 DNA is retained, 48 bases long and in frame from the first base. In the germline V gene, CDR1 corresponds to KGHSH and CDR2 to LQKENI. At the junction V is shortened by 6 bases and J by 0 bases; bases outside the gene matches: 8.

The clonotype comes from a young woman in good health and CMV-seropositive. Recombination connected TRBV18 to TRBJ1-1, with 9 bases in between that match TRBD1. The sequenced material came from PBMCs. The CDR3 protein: CASSPGQGKLNTEAFF. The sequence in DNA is TGTGCCAGCTCCCCGGGACAGGGCAAATTGAACACTGAAGCTTTCTTT.